This paragraph covers one TCR beta chain sequence. HIV-negative, healthy adults without recent acute infections or vaccinations were the donors. The authors combined CD45RO+ cells with CCR7-negative CD45RA+ TemRA cells as CD8 memory. This entry is derived from a study of shared clonotypes between healthy human individuals. The V end lost 4 bases, the J end lost 2 bases, and 11 bases lay between the germline ends. Germline CDR1 is MNHNS and CDR2 is SASEGT. The CDR3 contains 15 residues. In the original analysis: Quality scores were absent from the junction-only immunoSEQ sequences, so filtering differed. Profiling relied on immunoSEQ multiplex PCR, and the TCRdb table lists in-frame clones only, not all of them. V and J calls and clone size are given by that table; D and trimming were obtained from the DNA. Among hundreds of thousands of clones listed, around 96% were seen once.

This clonotype originated in a man aged 25-40 years in good health. This chain connects TRBV6-1 to TRBJ2-2; D is possibly TRBD1 or TRBD2 (5 bases each). The sample was memory CD8+ T cells sorted from blood. Subset meaning: CD45RO+ cells pooled with CCR7-negative TemRA cells. Here the CDR3 reads CASSAGTENTGELFF. The CDR3 DNA follows: TGTGCCAGCAGTGCCGGGACCGAAAACACCGGGGAGCTGTTTTTT.